Listed below are T cell receptor beta chains from one sample, sequenced in a study of T cells after posttransplantation cyclophosphamide. Measured with immunoSEQ multiplex PCR; TCRdb has only the in-frame clones, and not every one. The table records 6,000 to 7,500 clones, more than 90% of them present only once. This sample comprised CD8+ T cells sorted from blood, obtained after allogeneic stem cell transplant with posttransplant cyclophosphamide. The receptors come from a male patient aged 55-69 years who received an allogeneic stem cell transplant from a related donor and was CMV-positive. Some T cells may have come from the graft donor. Each CDR3 is given with its conserved first and last residue. The order of the fields is clone size, V gene, D gene, J gene, CDR3 protein, CDR3 DNA. A D gene is named only where the DNA matches it firmly. The size entry is marked missing in some rows and otherwise reads once, few, many or a size class.

abundance: .
v_gene: TRBV5-4
d_gene: TRBD1
j_gene: TRBJ2-7
CDR3aa: CASSLDRGYEQYF
CDR3nt: TGTGCCAGCAGCTTGGACAGGGGGTACGAGCAGTACTTC

abundance: .
v_gene: TRBV19
d_gene: TRBD1
j_gene: TRBJ1-1
CDR3aa: CATGTGDTEAFF
CDR3nt: TGTGCCACCGGCACAGGGGACACTGAAGCTTTCTTT

abundance: once
v_gene: TRBV11-2
d_gene: TRBD2
j_gene: TRBJ2-5
CDR3aa: CASSHPRGEQETQYF
CDR3nt: TGTGCCAGCAGTCATCCGCGGGGGGAACAAGAGACCCAGTACTTC

abundance: .
v_gene: TRBV6-5
d_gene: .
j_gene: TRBJ2-7
CDR3aa: CASAEGGEQYF
CDR3nt: TGTGCCAGCGCCGAAGGGGGCGAGCAGTACTTC

abundance: .
v_gene: TRBV28
d_gene: .
j_gene: TRBJ1-4
CDR3aa: CASSLSQAVNEKLFF
CDR3nt: TGTGCCAGCAGTTTATCACAGGCGGTTAATGAAAAACTGTTTTTT

abundance: .
v_gene: TRBV23-1
d_gene: TRBD2
j_gene: TRBJ2-7
CDR3aa: CASSQCSPGGVGNF
CDR3nt: TGCGCCAGCAGTCAATGTTCCCCGGGGGGGGTCGGTAACTTC

abundance: .
v_gene: TRBV6-6
d_gene: .
j_gene: TRBJ1-6
CDR3aa: CASGPNDNSPLHF
CDR3nt: TGTGCCAGCGGGCCGAACGATAATTCCCCCCTCCACTTT

abundance: .
v_gene: TRBV5-4
d_gene: .
j_gene: TRBJ2-3
CDR3aa: CASSLWQDTQYF
CDR3nt: TGTGCCAGCAGCTTATGGCAAGATACGCAGTATTTT

abundance: .
v_gene: TRBV27
d_gene: TRBD1
j_gene: TRBJ1-5
CDR3aa: CASRPQGAHSQPQHF
CDR3nt: TGTGCCAGCAGACCCCAGGGGGCGCACAGTCAGCCCCAGCATTTT

abundance: .
v_gene: TRBV19
d_gene: .
j_gene: TRBJ1-1
CDR3aa: CASSILSGGSTEAFF
CDR3nt: TGTGCCAGTAGTATCCTGTCTGGGGGGAGCACTGAAGCTTTCTTT

abundance: .
v_gene: TRBV4-3
d_gene: .
j_gene: TRBJ1-1
CDR3aa: CASSAQQGQAFF
CDR3nt: TGCGCCAGCAGCGCACAACAGGGCCAAGCTTTCTTT

abundance: .
v_gene: TRBV6-5
d_gene: .
j_gene: TRBJ1-2
CDR3aa: CASSPSNLDGYTF
CDR3nt: TGTGCCAGCAGTCCTAGTAACCTCGACGGCTACACCTTC

abundance: .
v_gene: TRBV27
d_gene: .
j_gene: TRBJ1-1
CDR3aa: CASSPLRIGQGTEAFF
CDR3nt: TGTGCCAGCAGTCCACTTAGGATCGGGCAGGGCACTGAAGCTTTCTTT

abundance: once
v_gene: TRBV11-2
d_gene: .
j_gene: TRBJ2-3
CDR3aa: CASSSLNAPDTQYF
CDR3nt: TGTGCCAGCAGCTCACTGAACGCTCCAGATACGCAGTATTTT

abundance: few
v_gene: TRBV7-9
d_gene: .
j_gene: TRBJ2-7
CDR3aa: CASSPPGVYEQYF
CDR3nt: TGTGCCAGCAGCCCGCCGGGGGTTTACGAGCAGTACTTC

abundance: .
v_gene: TRBV4-1
d_gene: .
j_gene: TRBJ1-4
CDR3aa: CASSQVGVEKLFF
CDR3nt: TGCGCCAGCAGCCAAGTGGGAGTAGAAAAACTGTTTTTT

abundance: once
v_gene: TRBV7-6
d_gene: TRBD1
j_gene: TRBJ1-1
CDR3aa: CASSLGQVHTEAFF
CDR3nt: TGTGCCAGCAGCCTCGGACAGGTCCACACTGAAGCTTTCTTT

abundance: .
v_gene: TRBV19
d_gene: TRBD2
j_gene: TRBJ2-3
CDR3aa: CASTSMGGGQDTQYF
CDR3nt: TGTGCCAGTACCTCTATGGGCGGGGGGCAAGATACGCAGTATTTT

abundance: .
v_gene: TRBV4-3
d_gene: .
j_gene: TRBJ2-7
CDR3aa: CASSQDQSPSYEQYF
CDR3nt: TGCGCCAGCAGCCAAGATCAAAGTCCCAGCTACGAGCAGTACTTC

abundance: .
v_gene: TRBV27
d_gene: TRBD1
j_gene: TRBJ1-1
CDR3aa: CASRGQGYTEAFF
CDR3nt: TGTGCCAGCAGAGGACAGGGTTACACTGAAGCTTTCTTT

abundance: .
v_gene: TRBV6-5
d_gene: TRBD2
j_gene: TRBJ2-7
CDR3aa: CASSPYPGGSYEQYF
CDR3nt: TGTGCCAGCAGCCCTTACCCGGGGGGGTCTTACGAGCAGTACTTC

abundance: .
v_gene: TRBV7-9
d_gene: .
j_gene: TRBJ2-5
CDR3aa: CASSWSSSETQYF
CDR3nt: TGTGCCAGCAGCTGGTCGAGTTCTGAGACCCAGTACTTC

abundance: .
v_gene: TRBV2
d_gene: .
j_gene: TRBJ1-1
CDR3aa: CASSDTGENTEAFF
CDR3nt: TGTGCCAGCAGTGATACAGGAGAGAACACTGAAGCTTTCTTT

abundance: .
v_gene: TRBV19
d_gene: .
j_gene: TRBJ2-7
CDR3aa: CASSGGDYEQYF
CDR3nt: TGTGCCAGTAGCGGGGGAGACTACGAGCAGTACTTC

abundance: .
v_gene: TRBV7-6
d_gene: .
j_gene: TRBJ2-7
CDR3aa: CASSLAITKGDEQYF
CDR3nt: TGTGCCAGCAGCTTAGCGATAACCAAAGGGGACGAGCAGTACTTC

abundance: once
v_gene: TRBV13
d_gene: .
j_gene: TRBJ2-3
CDR3aa: CASSLGRSTDTQYF
CDR3nt: TGTGCCAGCAGCTTAGGGAGAAGCACAGATACGCAGTATTTT

abundance: .
v_gene: TRBV19
d_gene: .
j_gene: TRBJ1-2
CDR3aa: CASRIQGYGYTF
CDR3nt: TGTGCCAGTAGAATTCAGGGTTATGGCTACACCTTC

abundance: .
v_gene: TRBV19
d_gene: .
j_gene: TRBJ1-5
CDR3aa: CASIGGRSNQPQHF
CDR3nt: TGTGCCAGTATTGGTGGCCGGAGTAATCAGCCCCAGCATTTT

abundance: .
v_gene: TRBV13
d_gene: TRBD1
j_gene: TRBJ1-3
CDR3aa: CASSLTGDGSGNTIYF
CDR3nt: TGTGCCAGCAGCCTTACAGGGGATGGCTCTGGAAACACCATATATTTT

abundance: .
v_gene: TRBV15
d_gene: .
j_gene: TRBJ2-1
CDR3aa: CATSREGSQDNEQFF
CDR3nt: TGTGCCACCAGCAGAGAGGGCAGTCAAGACAATGAGCAGTTCTTC

abundance: .
v_gene: TRBV19
d_gene: .
j_gene: TRBJ2-3
CDR3aa: CASSIGRGFPTDTQYF
CDR3nt: TGTGCCAGTAGTATAGGCAGGGGCTTCCCGACAGATACGCAGTATTTT

abundance: .
v_gene: TRBV13
d_gene: TRBD1
j_gene: TRBJ1-6
CDR3aa: CASSFFGTANSPLHF
CDR3nt: TGTGCCAGCAGCTTCTTCGGGACAGCAAATTCCCCCCTCCACTTT

abundance: .
v_gene: TRBV7-9
d_gene: .
j_gene: TRBJ2-5
CDR3aa: CASSFGGRETQYF
CDR3nt: TGTGCCAGCAGCTTTGGTGGGAGAGAGACCCAGTACTTC

abundance: .
v_gene: TRBV19
d_gene: .
j_gene: TRBJ1-5
CDR3aa: CASSLETDSQPQHF
CDR3nt: TGTGCCAGTAGCCTTGAAACAGATAGTCAGCCCCAGCATTTT

abundance: once
v_gene: TRBV15
d_gene: TRBD1
j_gene: TRBJ1-4
CDR3aa: CATSGTTGGNEKLFF
CDR3nt: TGTGCCACCAGCGGCACGACAGGGGGTAATGAAAAACTGTTTTTT

abundance: .
v_gene: TRBV27
d_gene: .
j_gene: TRBJ2-7
CDR3aa: CASSLSAGGLYEQYF
CDR3nt: TGTGCCAGCAGTTTATCGGCCGGGGGACTCTACGAGCAGTACTTC

abundance: once
v_gene: TRBV4-3
d_gene: .
j_gene: TRBJ2-2
CDR3aa: CASSQDLVGGLNTGELFF
CDR3nt: TGCGCCAGCAGCCAAGATCTTGTCGGGGGGCTGAACACCGGGGAGCTGTTTTTT

abundance: .
v_gene: TRBV6-4
d_gene: .
j_gene: TRBJ1-2
CDR3aa: CASRKTGNSNYGYTF
CDR3nt: TGTGCCAGCAGAAAAACAGGAAATTCTAACTATGGCTACACCTTC

abundance: .
v_gene: TRBV6-5
d_gene: .
j_gene: TRBJ1-1
CDR3aa: CASSYSRTPNTEAFF
CDR3nt: TGTGCCAGCAGTTACTCTAGGACACCGAACACTGAAGCTTTCTTT

abundance: .
v_gene: TRBV30
d_gene: .
j_gene: TRBJ2-7
CDR3aa: CAWSPQDAYEQYF
CDR3nt: TGTGCCTGGAGTCCCCAGGATGCCTACGAGCAGTACTTC

abundance: .
v_gene: TRBV7-9
d_gene: TRBD1
j_gene: TRBJ1-1
CDR3aa: CASSSRDREEEAFF
CDR3nt: TGTGCCAGCAGCTCAAGAGACAGGGAAGAGGAAGCTTTCTTT

abundance: .
v_gene: TRBV21-1
d_gene: .
j_gene: TRBJ2-7
CDR3aa: CASIKTGGPYEQYF
CDR3nt: TGTGCCAGCATTAAGACAGGGGGACCCTACGAGCAGTACTTC

abundance: .
v_gene: TRBV4-1
d_gene: TRBD1
j_gene: TRBJ1-2
CDR3aa: CASSQEYRGPNYGYTF
CDR3nt: TGCGCCAGCAGCCAAGAATACAGGGGACCTAACTATGGCTACACCTTC

abundance: .
v_gene: TRBV27
d_gene: TRBD1
j_gene: TRBJ2-7
CDR3aa: CASSLSSTGPTYEQYF
CDR3nt: TGTGCCAGCAGTTTAAGTTCGACAGGGCCTACCTACGAGCAGTACTTC

abundance: .
v_gene: TRBV7-9
d_gene: .
j_gene: TRBJ2-3
CDR3aa: CASSIPGDRAADTQYF
CDR3nt: TGTGCCAGCAGCATCCCGGGGGATCGTGCGGCAGATACGCAGTATTTT

abundance: .
v_gene: TRBV2
d_gene: TRBD1
j_gene: TRBJ1-3
CDR3aa: CASSDLGQGASGNTIYF
CDR3nt: TGTGCCAGCAGTGACTTGGGACAGGGGGCGAGCGGAAACACCATATATTTT

abundance: .
v_gene: TRBV7-9
d_gene: TRBD1
j_gene: TRBJ2-3
CDR3aa: CASSPPFGQEITDTQYF
CDR3nt: TGTGCCAGCAGCCCCCCATTCGGACAGGAAATCACAGATACGCAGTATTTT

abundance: .
v_gene: TRBV7-6
d_gene: TRBD2
j_gene: TRBJ2-2
CDR3aa: CASSLTSDTGELFF
CDR3nt: TGTGCCAGCAGCTTAACTAGCGATACCGGGGAGCTGTTTTTT

abundance: .
v_gene: TRBV5-8
d_gene: .
j_gene: TRBJ2-7
CDR3aa: CASKTFSYEQYF
CDR3nt: TGTGCCAGCAAGACATTTTCCTACGAGCAGTACTTC

abundance: .
v_gene: TRBV5-6
d_gene: TRBD1
j_gene: TRBJ1-2
CDR3aa: CASSLEGAGYPSFGYTF
CDR3nt: TGTGCCAGCAGCTTGGAGGGGGCAGGGTATCCGTCTTTCGGCTACACCTTC

abundance: .
v_gene: TRBV6-5
d_gene: TRBD1
j_gene: TRBJ2-7
CDR3aa: CASSYGAGGGYEQYF
CDR3nt: TGTGCCAGCAGTTACGGGGCAGGGGGTGGCTACGAGCAGTACTTC

abundance: .
v_gene: TRBV27
d_gene: TRBD2
j_gene: TRBJ2-1
CDR3aa: CASSPGLAGSNEQFF
CDR3nt: TGTGCCAGCAGTCCTGGACTAGCGGGGAGCAATGAGCAGTTCTTC

abundance: .
v_gene: TRBV5-6
d_gene: TRBD1
j_gene: TRBJ2-1
CDR3aa: CASSLAGTGAYNEQFF
CDR3nt: TGTGCCAGCAGCTTGGCAGGCACAGGGGCCTACAATGAGCAGTTCTTC

abundance: few
v_gene: TRBV4-1
d_gene: .
j_gene: TRBJ2-7
CDR3aa: CASSQVNSYEQYF
CDR3nt: TGCGCCAGCAGCCAAGTTAACAGCTACGAGCAGTACTTC

abundance: .
v_gene: TRBV6-6
d_gene: .
j_gene: TRBJ2-7
CDR3aa: CASSYSRQNYEQYF
CDR3nt: TGTGCCAGCAGTTACTCGCGGCAGAACTACGAGCAGTACTTC

abundance: .
v_gene: TRBV7-9
d_gene: TRBD1
j_gene: TRBJ2-5
CDR3aa: CASSLVTGGETQYF
CDR3nt: TGTGCCAGCAGCTTAGTGACAGGGGGAGAGACCCAGTACTTC

abundance: .
v_gene: TRBV5-4
d_gene: .
j_gene: TRBJ1-3
CDR3aa: CASSLGPEGSGNTIYF
CDR3nt: TGTGCCAGCAGCCTAGGCCCCGAGGGCTCTGGAAACACCATATATTTT

abundance: .
v_gene: TRBV6-6
d_gene: TRBD1
j_gene: TRBJ1-2
CDR3aa: CASTMGDRGYGYTF
CDR3nt: TGTGCCAGCACCATGGGGGACAGGGGGTATGGCTACACCTTC